This T cell receptor beta chain appears in the sequencing data of a study of T cells in Graves' hyperthyroidism and ophthalmopathy. Background on the study: Before any treatment, at initial diagnosis, peripheral blood was collected.

This clonotype has at least ten counts. Germline V gene data show CDR1 as SNHLY and CDR2 as FYNNEI. The CDR3 is 14 amino acids. Trimming removed 6 bases at V and 5 bases at J, with 15 bases between. Authors of the study amplified TCR beta CDR3 regions from RNA transcripts. The TCR CDR3 was amplified in a first-round RT-PCR using the HTBI primer set. MiXCR, run by TCRdb on the multiplex PCR reads, gives a single entry per CDR3 protein. The table records a few hundred thousand distinct CDR3 sequences, 14% of them present only once. The chain combines TRBV2 with TRBJ2-3, with D perhaps matching TRBD1 or TRBD2 (6 bases each). The sample consisted of blood. This receptor was obtained from a woman between 25 and 40 years old with Graves' ophthalmopathy. CDR3 nucleotide sequence: TGTGCCAGCAGCGGGACGCGGGGACAAGATACGCAGTATTTT. Protein sequence: CASSGTRGQDTQYF. The full variable domain, in which reference TRBV2 and TRBJ2-3 provide the parts outside the CDR3, is EPEVTQTPSHQVTQMGQEVILRCVPISNHLYFYWYRQILGQKVEFLVSFYNNEISEKSEIFDDQFSVERPDGSNFTLKIRSTKLEDSAMYFCASSGTRGQDTQYFGPGTRLTVL.